This entry lists 12 T cell receptor beta chains sequenced from one sample in a study of control samples from healthy donors and cancer patients. The table came from immunoSEQ multiplex PCR; TCRdb's copy has only in-frame clones and leaves some out. The table has 100,000 to 120,000 clones, around 82% seen once. The sample was blood. The receptors were gathered from a woman in her forties or fifties in good health.

This clone was counted once. The genes are TRBV6-5 and TRBJ2-1, with D tentatively TRBD1 or TRBD2 (6 bases each). The CDR3 consists of 15 residues. The V gene lost 7 bases and the J gene lost 2 bases, with 15 bases spanning the gap. CDR1 MNHEY and CDR2 SVGAGI come from the germline V gene. The CDR3 reads CASTGLGGAYNEQFF. The CDR3 DNA reads TGTGCCAGCACCGGCCTGGGGGGCGCCTACAATGAGCAGTTCTTC.

The V and J genes are TRBV28 and TRBJ2-5; 10 nucleotides align to TRBD2. The V gene's germline CDR1 is MDHEN and CDR2 SYDVKM. The V and J ends lost 3 bases and 5 bases, in that order; junction bases with no gene match: 9. The CDR3 consists of 16 residues. Here the CDR3 reads CASSFSAGGLGETQYF. The CDR3 coding sequence is TGTGCCAGCAGTTTTTCAGCGGGGGGGCTCGGGGAGACCCAGTACTTC.

The chain recombines TRBV30 with TRBJ1-1, with 10 bases aligning to TRBD1. Germline V gives CDR1 GTSNPN, CDR2 SVGIG (reference sequence). The CDR3 length is 15 residues. V shed 1 base, J shed 11 bases, and the junction held 13 bases outside the gene matches. The CDR3 region is CAWSDKGGQGIWAFF. DNA of the CDR3: TGTGCCTGGAGTGACAAGGGGGGACAGGGGATATGGGCTTTCTTT.

V and J are TRBV5-1 and TRBJ1-1; D may be TRBD1 (5 bases). The V and J ends lost 1 base and 6 bases respectively, with 7 bases between them. CDR1 is SGHRS and CDR2 is YFSETQ in the germline V gene. CDR3 length equals 12 residues. The CDR3: CASSLWGAEAFF. CDR3 coding DNA: TGCGCCAGCAGCTTGTGGGGCGCTGAAGCTTTCTTT.

V is TRBV7-9 and J is TRBJ2-3; unclear D gene. This CDR3 is built from 13 residues. Germline V gene lookup returns CDR1 SEHNR and CDR2 FQNEAQ (reference sequence). Between the trimmed V and J ends, which lost 3 bases and 0 bases, there was a span of 4 bases. CDR3 sequence (DNA): TGTGCCAGCAGCTTGTCTAGCACAGATACGCAGTATTTT. As protein: CASSLSSTDTQYF.

As to this clone: Other nucleotide sequences in the sample specify the same CDR3. The gene calls are TRBV19 and TRBJ2-5; TRBD2 matches 11 bases. The CDR3 has 15 amino acids. Germline lookup yields CDR1 LNHDA and CDR2 SQIVND (reference sequence). V shed 3 bases, J shed 2 bases, and the junction held 2 bases outside the gene matches. The CDR3 nucleotides read TGTGCCAGTAGTATTCTAGCGGGAGGTCAAGAGACCCAGTACTTC. This sequence encodes CASSILAGGQETQYF.

This chain uses TRBV15 with TRBJ2-5; 7 bases match TRBD2. The CDR3 has 15 amino acids. V trimming: 5 bases; J trimming: 1 base; junction bases outside the gene matches: 7. Germline CDR1 reads LNHNV; CDR2 reads YYDKDF (reference sequence). CDR3 residues: CATSSRGGSQETQYF. The CDR3 DNA reads as TGTGCCACCAGCTCGAGGGGAGGGTCCCAAGAGACCCAGTACTTC.

The J gene is TRBJ1-6, the V gene TRBV27; D possibly corresponds to TRBD1 (5 bases). V was trimmed by 1 base and J by 9 bases, leaving 22 bases between them. This CDR3 has 18 residues. Germline V CDR1 and CDR2: MNHEY, SMNVEV (reference sequence). CDR3 in amino acids: CASSLFPSSWDVGSPLHF. The CDR3 DNA sequence: TGTGCCAGCAGTTTATTTCCCTCTTCATGGGACGTGGGTTCACCCCTCCACTTT.

The chain has TRBV4-1 and TRBJ2-1, with D uncertain. V lost 0 bases, J lost 7 bases, and 16 bases lay in between. Germline V gives CDR1 MGHRA, CDR2 YSYEKL. The CDR3 sequence is 16 residues long. The CDR3 protein is CASSQDLGLVWNEQFF. CDR3 DNA sequence: TGCGCCAGCAGCCAAGATCTAGGGCTCGTTTGGAATGAGCAGTTCTTC.

The gene calls are TRBV19 and TRBJ2-2; D unclear. Germline CDR1 reads LNHDA; CDR2 reads SQIVND (reference sequence). There are 12 residues in the CDR3. The germline V and J ends were trimmed by 8 bases and 7 bases, with 11 bases remaining between them. This CDR3 is CASQKLLGELFF. In DNA, the CDR3 is TGTGCCAGTCAGAAACTCCTCGGGGAGCTGTTTTTT.

This clone rates as medium-sized. The chain employs TRBV5-8 and TRBJ2-3; possible D gene TRBD1, 6 bases. CDR1 and CDR2 from the germline V gene are SGHTS and YDEGEE. Trimming stripped 3 bases from V and 0 bases from J, with 11 bases between. CDR3 length: 15 residues. CDR3 residues: CASSSDRSSTDTQYF. The CDR3 DNA sequence: TGTGCCAGCAGCTCCGACAGGTCGAGCACAGATACGCAGTATTTT. Using reference TRBV5-8 and TRBJ2-3 for the parts outside the CDR3, the full variable domain is EAGVTQSPTHLIKTRGQQATLRCSPISGHTSVYWYQQALGLGLQFLLWYDEGEERNRGNFPPRFSGRQFPNYSSELNVNALELEDSALYLCASSSDRSSTDTQYFGPGTRLTVL.

On this clone itself: Its ends do not fully match the called genes, so a read error is possible. The J gene is TRBJ2-3, the V gene TRBV7-7; 8 bases are a match to TRBD2. The CDR3 is 18 amino acids. Germline V lookup: CDR1 SSHAT, CDR2 FNYEAQ (reference sequence). CDR3 bases: TGTGCTAGCAGTCCTTACCCCTTGGCGGGGGGCGGAGCAGATACGCAGTATTTT. Translating gives CASSPYPLAGGGADTQYF.